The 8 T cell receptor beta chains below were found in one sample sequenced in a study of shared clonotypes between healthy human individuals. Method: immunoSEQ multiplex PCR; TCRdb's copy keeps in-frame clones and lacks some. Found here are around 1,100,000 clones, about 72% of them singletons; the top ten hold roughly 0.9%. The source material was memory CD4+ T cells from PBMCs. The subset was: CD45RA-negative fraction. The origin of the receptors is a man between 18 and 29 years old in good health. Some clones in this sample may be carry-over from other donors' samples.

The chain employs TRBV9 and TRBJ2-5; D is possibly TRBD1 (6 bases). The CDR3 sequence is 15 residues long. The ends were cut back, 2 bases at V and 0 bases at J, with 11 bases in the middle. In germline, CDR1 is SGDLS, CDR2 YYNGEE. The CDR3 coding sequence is TGTGCCAGCAGCGTCTCAGGGGTGTACCAAGAGACCCAGTACTTC. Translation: CASSVSGVYQETQYF.

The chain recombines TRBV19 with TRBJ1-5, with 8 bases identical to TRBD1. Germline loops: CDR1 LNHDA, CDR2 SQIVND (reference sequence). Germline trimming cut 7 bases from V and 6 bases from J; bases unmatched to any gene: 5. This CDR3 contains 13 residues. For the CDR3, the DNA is TGTGCCAGTACCGTGGACAGGGTTCAGCCCCAGCATTTT. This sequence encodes CASTVDRVQPQHF.

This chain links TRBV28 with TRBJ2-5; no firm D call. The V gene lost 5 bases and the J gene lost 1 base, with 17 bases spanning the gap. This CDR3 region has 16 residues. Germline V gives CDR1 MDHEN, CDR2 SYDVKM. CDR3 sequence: CASSPYPLDGQETQYF. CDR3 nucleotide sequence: TGTGCCAGCAGTCCCTACCCCCTCGACGGCCAAGAGACCCAGTACTTC. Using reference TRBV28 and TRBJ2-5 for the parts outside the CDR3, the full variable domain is DVKVTQSSRYLVKRTGEKVFLECVQDMDHENMFWYRQDPGLGLRLIYFSYDVKMKEKGDIPEGYSVSREKKERFSLILESASTNQTSMYLCASSPYPLDGQETQYFGPGTRLLVL.

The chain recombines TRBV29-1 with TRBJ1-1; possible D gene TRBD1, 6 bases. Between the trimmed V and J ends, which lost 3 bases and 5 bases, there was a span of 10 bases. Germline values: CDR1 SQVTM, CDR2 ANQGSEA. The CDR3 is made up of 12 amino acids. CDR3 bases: TGCAGCGTTGACAGTCAGGGGACTGAAGCTTTCTTT. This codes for CSVDSQGTEAFF.

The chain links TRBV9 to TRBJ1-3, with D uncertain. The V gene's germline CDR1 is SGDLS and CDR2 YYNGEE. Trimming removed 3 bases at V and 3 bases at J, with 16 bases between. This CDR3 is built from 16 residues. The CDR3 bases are TGTGCCAGCAGCGCGAGACCCTCCGACCTTGGAAACACCATATATTTT. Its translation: CASSARPSDLGNTIYF.

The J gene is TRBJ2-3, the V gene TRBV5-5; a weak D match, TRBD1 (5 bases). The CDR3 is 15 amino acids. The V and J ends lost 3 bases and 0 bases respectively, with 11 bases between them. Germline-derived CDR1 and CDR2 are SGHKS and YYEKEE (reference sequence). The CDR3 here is CASSSLTVSTDTQYF. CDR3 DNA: TGTGCCAGCAGCTCCCTGACAGTGAGCACAGATACGCAGTATTTT.

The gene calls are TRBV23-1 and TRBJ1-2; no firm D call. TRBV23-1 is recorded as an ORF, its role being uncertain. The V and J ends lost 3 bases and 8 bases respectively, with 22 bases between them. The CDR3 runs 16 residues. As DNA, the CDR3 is TGCGCCAGCAGTCATCCAGAGGACGTAGGGCTGCGGGGCTACACCTTC. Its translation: CASSHPEDVGLRGYTF.

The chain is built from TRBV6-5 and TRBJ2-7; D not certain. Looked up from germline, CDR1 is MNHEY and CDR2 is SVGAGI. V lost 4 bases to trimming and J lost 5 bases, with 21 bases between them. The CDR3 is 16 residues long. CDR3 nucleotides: TGTGCCAGCAGTTCCTCCCCCCCCCGCCTGCGAAACGAGCAGTACTTC. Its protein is CASSSSPPRLRNEQYF.